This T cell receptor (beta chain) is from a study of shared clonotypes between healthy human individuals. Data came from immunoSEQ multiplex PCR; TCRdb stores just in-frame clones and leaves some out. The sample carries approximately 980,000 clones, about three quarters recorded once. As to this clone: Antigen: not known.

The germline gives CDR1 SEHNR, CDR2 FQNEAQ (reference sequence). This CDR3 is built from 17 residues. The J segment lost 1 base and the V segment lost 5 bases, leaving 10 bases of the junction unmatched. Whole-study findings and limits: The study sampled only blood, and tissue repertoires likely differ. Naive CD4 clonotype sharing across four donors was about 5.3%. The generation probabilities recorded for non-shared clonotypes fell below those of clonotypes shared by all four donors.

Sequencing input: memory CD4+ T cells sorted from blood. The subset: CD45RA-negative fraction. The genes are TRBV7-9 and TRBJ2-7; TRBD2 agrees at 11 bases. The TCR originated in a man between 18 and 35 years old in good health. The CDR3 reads CASSPGGTSGISYEQYF. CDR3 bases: TGTGCCAGCAGCCCGGGGGGGACTAGCGGAATTTCCTACGAGCAGTACTTC. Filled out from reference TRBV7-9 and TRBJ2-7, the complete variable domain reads DTGVSQNPRHKITKRGQNVTFRCDPISEHNRLYWYRQTLGQGPEFLTYFQNEAQLEKSRLLSDRFSAERPKGSFSTLEIQRTEQGDSAMYLCASSPGGTSGISYEQYFGPGTRLTVT.